These 3 T cell receptor beta chains came from one sample sequenced in a study. The sorted Tregs were CD4+CD25+CD127-/low cells. MiXCR, run by TCRdb on the 5' RACE reads, gives a single entry per CDR3 protein. The table lists under 45,000 distinct CDR3 sequences, about 20% of them singletons. The sequenced sample consisted of Tregs sorted from blood. The receptors shown here come from a female donor with breast cancer.

Many counts were recorded for this clonotype. This rearrangement joins TRBV6-5 to TRBJ1-5, with D tentatively TRBD1 (5 bases). This CDR3 spans 15 amino acids. From germline, CDR1 is MNHEY and CDR2 SVGAGI. Between the trimmed V and J ends, which lost 6 bases and 0 bases, there was a span of 12 bases. CDR3 nucleotide sequence: TGTGCCAGCAGAGGACACATTTATAGCAATCAGCCCCAGCATTTT. Amino acids: CASRGHIYSNQPQHF.

This chain uses TRBV18 with TRBJ1-2; a weak D match, TRBD1 (6 bases). This CDR3 has 13 residues. Looked up from germline, CDR1 is KGHSH and CDR2 is LQKENI. Trimming removed 6 bases at V and 7 bases at J, with 15 bases between. The CDR3 DNA is TGTGCCAGCTCTCCTGAAGGACAGTGTGGCTACACCTTC. This encodes CASSPEGQCGYTF.

This clonotype was detected only a few times. The chain is built from TRBV9 and TRBJ2-7; the D is unclear. Trimming took off 2 bases at V and 0 bases at J, with 9 bases between the two ends. The CDR3 runs to 14 residues. Germline V gene sequence: CDR1 SGDLS, CDR2 YYNGEE. CDR3 in DNA: TGTGCCAGCAGCGTCAACGGCGGCTCCTACGAGCAGTACTTC. Translated: CASSVNGGSYEQYF. The whole variable domain, remainder taken from reference TRBV9 and TRBJ2-7, is DSGVTQTPKHLITATGQRVTLRCSPRSGDLSVYWYQQSLDQGLQFLIQYYNGEERAKGNILERFSAQQFPDLHSELNLSSLELGDSALYFCASSVNGGSYEQYFGPGTRLTVT.